This TCR beta chain was sequenced in a study of identical twins. General study findings and limits: For zero-insertion analyses, partial confounding could come from invariant MAIT and iNKT cells. Beta out-of-frame sequences showed weaker excess sharing between twins. The authors drew conclusions from cross-sectional statistical analysis rather than following the same donors.

TCRdb reanalysed the 5' RACE reads using MiXCR and keeps one entry per CDR3 protein. The table lists about 890,000 distinct CDR3 sequences, roughly 12% of them singletons. Turning to this clonotype: Its antigen is currently unknown.

Trimming removed 2 bases at V and 1 base at J, with 11 bases between. The CDR3 totals 15 residues. Germline V gives CDR1 SEHNR, CDR2 FQNEAQ (reference sequence). These data were also reused for a study on yellow fever vaccine responses in identical twins.

The origin of this receptor is a young woman in good health. The sequencing sample was made of PBMCs. The rearrangement joins TRBV7-9 to TRBJ1-1; D is unclear. The CDR3 sequence: CASSLNSPRNTEAFF. CDR3 in DNA: TGTGCCAGCAGCTTAAACTCTCCCAGGAACACTGAAGCTTTCTTT.